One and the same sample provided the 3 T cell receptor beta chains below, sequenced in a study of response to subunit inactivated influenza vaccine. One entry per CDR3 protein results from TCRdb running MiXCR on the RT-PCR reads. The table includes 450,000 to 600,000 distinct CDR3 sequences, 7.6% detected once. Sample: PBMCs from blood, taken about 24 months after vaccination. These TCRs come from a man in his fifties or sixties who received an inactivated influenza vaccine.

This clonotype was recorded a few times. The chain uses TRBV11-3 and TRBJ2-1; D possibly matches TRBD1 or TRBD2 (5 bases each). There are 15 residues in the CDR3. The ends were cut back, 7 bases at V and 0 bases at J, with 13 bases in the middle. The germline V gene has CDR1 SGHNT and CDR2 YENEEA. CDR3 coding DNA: TGTGCCAGCAATAACGGGGCTAGCTCCTACAATGAGCAGTTCTTC. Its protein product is CASNNGASSYNEQFF. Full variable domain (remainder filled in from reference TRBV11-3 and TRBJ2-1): EAGVVQSPRYKIIEKKQPVAFWCNPISGHNTLYWYLQNLGQGPELLIRYENEEAVDDSQLPKDRFSAERLKGVDSTLKIQPAELGDSAVYLCASNNGASSYNEQFFGPGTRLTVL.

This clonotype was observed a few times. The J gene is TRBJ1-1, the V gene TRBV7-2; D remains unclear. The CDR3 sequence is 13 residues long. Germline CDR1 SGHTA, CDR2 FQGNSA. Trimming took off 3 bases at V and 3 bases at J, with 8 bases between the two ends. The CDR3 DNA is TGTGCCAGCAGCTTCCTTCCAGACACTGAAGCTTTCTTT. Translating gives CASSFLPDTEAFF. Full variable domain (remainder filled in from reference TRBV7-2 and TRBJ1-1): GAGVSQSPSNKVTEKGKDVELRCDPISGHTALYWYRQSLGQGLEFLIYFQGNSAPDKSGLPSDRFSAERTGGSVSTLTIQRTQQEDSAVYLCASSFLPDTEAFFGQGTRLTVV.

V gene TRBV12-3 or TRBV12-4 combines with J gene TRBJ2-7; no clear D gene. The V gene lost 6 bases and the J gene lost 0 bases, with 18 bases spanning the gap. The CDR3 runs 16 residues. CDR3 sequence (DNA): TGTGCCAGCAGCTCTACCCGTCGAGGTTTCTCCTACGAGCAGTACTTC. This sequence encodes CASSSTRRGFSYEQYF.